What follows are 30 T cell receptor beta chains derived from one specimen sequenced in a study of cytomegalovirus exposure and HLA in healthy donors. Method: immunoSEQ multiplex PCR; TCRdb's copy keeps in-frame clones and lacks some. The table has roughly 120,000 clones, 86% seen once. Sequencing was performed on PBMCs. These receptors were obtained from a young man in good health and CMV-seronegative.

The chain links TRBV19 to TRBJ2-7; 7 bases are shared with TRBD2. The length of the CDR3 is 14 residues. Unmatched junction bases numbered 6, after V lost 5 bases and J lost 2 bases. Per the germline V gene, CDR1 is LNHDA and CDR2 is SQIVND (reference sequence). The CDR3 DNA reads TGTGCCAGTAGTTCGCAGCGGGGAGCCTACGAGCAGTACTTC. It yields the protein CASSSQRGAYEQYF.

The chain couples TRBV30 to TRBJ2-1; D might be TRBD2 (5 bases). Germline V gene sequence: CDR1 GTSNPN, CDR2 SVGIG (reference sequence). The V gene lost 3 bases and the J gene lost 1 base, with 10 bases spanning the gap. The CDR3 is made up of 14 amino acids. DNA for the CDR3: TGTGCCTGGAGAGGTGGGAGTTCCTACAATGAGCAGTTCTTC. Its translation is CAWRGGSSYNEQFF.

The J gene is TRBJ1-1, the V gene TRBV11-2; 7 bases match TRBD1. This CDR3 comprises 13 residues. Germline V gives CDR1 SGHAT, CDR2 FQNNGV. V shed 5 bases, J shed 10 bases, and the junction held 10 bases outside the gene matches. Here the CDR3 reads CASSLKGGSGAFF. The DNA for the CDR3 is TGTGCCAGCAGCCTGAAAGGGGGCTCGGGAGCTTTCTTT.

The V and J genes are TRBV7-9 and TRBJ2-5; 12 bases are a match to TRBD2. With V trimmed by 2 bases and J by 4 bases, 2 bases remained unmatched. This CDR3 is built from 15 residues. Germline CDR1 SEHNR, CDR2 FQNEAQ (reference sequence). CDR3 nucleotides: TGTGCCAGCAGCTTATCGACTAGCGGGAGAGAGACCCAGTACTTC. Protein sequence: CASSLSTSGRETQYF.

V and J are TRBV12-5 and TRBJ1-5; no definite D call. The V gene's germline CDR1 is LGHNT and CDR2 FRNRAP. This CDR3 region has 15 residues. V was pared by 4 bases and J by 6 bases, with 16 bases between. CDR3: CASGSGPDRGQPQHF. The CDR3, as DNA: TGTGCTAGTGGTTCCGGACCCGACCGGGGTCAGCCCCAGCATTTT.

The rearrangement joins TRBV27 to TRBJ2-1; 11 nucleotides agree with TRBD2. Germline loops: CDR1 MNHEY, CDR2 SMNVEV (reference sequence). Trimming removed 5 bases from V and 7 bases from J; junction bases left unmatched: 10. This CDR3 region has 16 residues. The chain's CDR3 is CASSPMSLAGENEQFF. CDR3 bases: TGTGCCAGCAGTCCGATGTCACTAGCGGGAGAGAATGAGCAGTTCTTC.

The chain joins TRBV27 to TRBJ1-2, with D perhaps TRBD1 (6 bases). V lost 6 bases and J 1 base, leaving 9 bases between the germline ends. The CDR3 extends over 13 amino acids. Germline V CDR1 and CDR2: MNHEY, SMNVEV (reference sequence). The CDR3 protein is CASREDSNYGYTF. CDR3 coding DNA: TGTGCCAGCAGGGAGGACAGTAACTATGGCTACACCTTC.

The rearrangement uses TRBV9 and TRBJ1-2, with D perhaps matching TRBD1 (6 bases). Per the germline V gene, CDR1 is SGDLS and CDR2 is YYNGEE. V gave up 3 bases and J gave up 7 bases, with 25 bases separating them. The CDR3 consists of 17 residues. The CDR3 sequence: CASSGRHQTGSGVGYTF. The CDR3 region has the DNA TGTGCCAGCAGCGGGAGGCACCAGACAGGATCTGGGGTTGGCTACACCTTC.

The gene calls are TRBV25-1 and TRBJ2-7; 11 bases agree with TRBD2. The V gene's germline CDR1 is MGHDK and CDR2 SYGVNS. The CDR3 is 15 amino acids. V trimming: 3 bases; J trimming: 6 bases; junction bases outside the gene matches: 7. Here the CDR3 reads CASSEALAGGTEQYF. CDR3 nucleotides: TGTGCCAGCAGTGAGGCCCTAGCGGGAGGAACCGAGCAGTACTTC.

The CDR3 DNA sequence: TGTGCCAGCAGCATGGGACTAGCGGGGTTAGAGACCCAGTACTTC. It encodes CASSMGLAGLETQYF. The genes are TRBV5-4 and TRBJ2-5, with 13 bases identical to TRBD2. This CDR3 is 15 amino acids long. Germline V gene lookup returns CDR1 SGHNT and CDR2 YYREEE (reference sequence). The trim removed 4 bases at V and 4 bases at J, leaving 4 bases unmatched.

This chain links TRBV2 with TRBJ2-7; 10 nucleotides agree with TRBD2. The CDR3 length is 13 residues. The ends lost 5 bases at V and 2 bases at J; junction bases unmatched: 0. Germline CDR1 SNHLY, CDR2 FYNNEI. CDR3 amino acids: CASSSGGAYEQYF. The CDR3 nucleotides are TGTGCCAGCAGTAGCGGGGGGGCCTACGAGCAGTACTTC. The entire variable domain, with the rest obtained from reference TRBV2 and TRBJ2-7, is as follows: EPEVTQTPSHQVTQMGQEVILRCVPISNHLYFYWYRQILGQKVEFLVSFYNNEISEKSEIFDDQFSVERPDGSNFTLKIRSTKLEDSAMYFCASSSGGAYEQYFGPGTRLTVT.

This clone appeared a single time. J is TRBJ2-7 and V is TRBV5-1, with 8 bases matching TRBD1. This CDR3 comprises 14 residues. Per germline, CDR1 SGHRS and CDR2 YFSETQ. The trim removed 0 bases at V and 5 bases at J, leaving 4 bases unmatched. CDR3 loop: CASSLDRGRDEQYF. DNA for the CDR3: TGCGCCAGCAGCTTGGACAGGGGGAGAGACGAGCAGTACTTC. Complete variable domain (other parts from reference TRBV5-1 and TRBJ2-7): KAGVTQTPRYLIKTRGQQVTLSCSPISGHRSVSWYQQTPGQGLQFLFEYFSETQRNKGNFPGRFSGRQFSNSRSEMNVSTLELGDSALYLCASSLDRGRDEQYFGPGTRLTVT.

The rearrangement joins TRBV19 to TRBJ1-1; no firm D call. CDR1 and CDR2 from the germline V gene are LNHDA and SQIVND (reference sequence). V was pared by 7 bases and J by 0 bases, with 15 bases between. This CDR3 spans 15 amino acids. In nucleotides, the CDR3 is TGTGCCAGTAACCCCGGACTGGGCATGAACACTGAAGCTTTCTTT. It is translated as CASNPGLGMNTEAFF.

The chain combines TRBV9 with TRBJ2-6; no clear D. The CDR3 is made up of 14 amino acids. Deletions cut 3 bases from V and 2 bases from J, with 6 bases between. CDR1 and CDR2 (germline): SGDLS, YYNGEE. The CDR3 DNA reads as TGTGCCAGCAGCGGTGGGCCTGGGGCCAACGTCCTGACTTTC. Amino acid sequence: CASSGGPGANVLTF.

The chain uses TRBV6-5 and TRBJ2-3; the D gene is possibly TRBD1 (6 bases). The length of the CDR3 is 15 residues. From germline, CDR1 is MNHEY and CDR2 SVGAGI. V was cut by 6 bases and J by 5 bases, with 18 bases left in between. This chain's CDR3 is CASSTTGLTQDTQYF. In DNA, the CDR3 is TGTGCCAGCAGCACTACAGGGTTAACACAAGATACGCAGTATTTT.

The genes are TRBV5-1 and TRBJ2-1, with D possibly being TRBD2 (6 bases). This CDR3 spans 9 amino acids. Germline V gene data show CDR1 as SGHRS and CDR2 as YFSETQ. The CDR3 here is CLADNEQFF. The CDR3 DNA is TGCTTAGCGGACAATGAGCAGTTCTTC.

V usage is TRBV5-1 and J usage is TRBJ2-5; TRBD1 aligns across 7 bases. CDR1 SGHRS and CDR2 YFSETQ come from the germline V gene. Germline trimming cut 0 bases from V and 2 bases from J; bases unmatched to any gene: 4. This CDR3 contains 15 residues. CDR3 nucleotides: TGCGCCAGCAGCTTGGATGGCAGGGGGCAAGAGACCCAGTACTTC. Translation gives CASSLDGRGQETQYF.

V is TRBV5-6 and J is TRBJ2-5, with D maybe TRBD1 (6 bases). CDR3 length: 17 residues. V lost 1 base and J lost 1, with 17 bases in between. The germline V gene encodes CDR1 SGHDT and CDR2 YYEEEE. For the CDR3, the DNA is TGTGCCAGCAGCTTGAGAACAGGGACCCCAACCCAAGAGACCCAGTACTTC. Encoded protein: CASSLRTGTPTQETQYF. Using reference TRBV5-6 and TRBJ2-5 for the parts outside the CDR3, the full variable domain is DAGVTQSPTHLIKTRGQQVTLRCSPKSGHDTVSWYQQALGQGPQFIFQYYEEEERQRGNFPDRFSGHQFPNYSSELNVNALLLGDSALYLCASSLRTGTPTQETQYFGPGTRLLVL.

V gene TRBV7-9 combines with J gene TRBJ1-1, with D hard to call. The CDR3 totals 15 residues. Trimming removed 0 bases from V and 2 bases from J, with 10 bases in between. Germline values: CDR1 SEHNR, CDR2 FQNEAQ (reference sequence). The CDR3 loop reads CASSLAAGSNTEAFF. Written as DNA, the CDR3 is TGTGCCAGCAGCTTAGCGGCAGGCTCTAACACTGAAGCTTTCTTT.

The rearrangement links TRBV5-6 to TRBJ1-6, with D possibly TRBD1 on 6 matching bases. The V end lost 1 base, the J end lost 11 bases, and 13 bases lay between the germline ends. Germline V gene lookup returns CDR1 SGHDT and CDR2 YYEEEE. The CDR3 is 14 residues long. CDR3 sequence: CASSLPQGITPLHF. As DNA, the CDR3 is TGTGCCAGCAGCTTGCCACAGGGAATTACACCCCTCCACTTT.

CDR3 DNA sequence: TGTGCCACCAGCAGAAGGACAGGTCCGACCGGGGAGCTGTTTTTT. Translated, it gives CATSRRTGPTGELFF. This chain connects TRBV15 to TRBJ2-2; 7 positions agree with TRBD1. The ends lost 2 bases at V and 5 bases at J; junction bases unmatched: 5. Germline-derived CDR1 and CDR2 are LNHNV and YYDKDF (reference sequence). The CDR3 has 15 amino acids.

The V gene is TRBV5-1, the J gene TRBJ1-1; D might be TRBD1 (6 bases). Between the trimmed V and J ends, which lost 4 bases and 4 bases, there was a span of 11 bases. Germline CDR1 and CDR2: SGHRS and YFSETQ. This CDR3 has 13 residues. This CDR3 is CASSPDSGTEAFF. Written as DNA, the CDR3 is TGCGCCAGCAGCCCGGACAGTGGCACTGAAGCTTTCTTT.

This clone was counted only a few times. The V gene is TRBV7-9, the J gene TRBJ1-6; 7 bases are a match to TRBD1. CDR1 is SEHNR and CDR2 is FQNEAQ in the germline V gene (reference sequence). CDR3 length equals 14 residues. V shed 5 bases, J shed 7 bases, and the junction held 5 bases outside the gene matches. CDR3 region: CASSHEQGNSPLHF. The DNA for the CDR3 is TGTGCCAGCAGCCACGAACAGGGGAATTCACCCCTCCACTTT.

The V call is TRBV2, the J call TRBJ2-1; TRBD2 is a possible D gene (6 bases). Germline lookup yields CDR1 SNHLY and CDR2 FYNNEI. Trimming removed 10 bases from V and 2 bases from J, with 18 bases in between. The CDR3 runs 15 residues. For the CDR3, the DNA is TGTGCCACCCAAAGGGAAGCGGGCCCCTACAATGAGCAGTTCTTC. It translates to CATQREAGPYNEQFF.

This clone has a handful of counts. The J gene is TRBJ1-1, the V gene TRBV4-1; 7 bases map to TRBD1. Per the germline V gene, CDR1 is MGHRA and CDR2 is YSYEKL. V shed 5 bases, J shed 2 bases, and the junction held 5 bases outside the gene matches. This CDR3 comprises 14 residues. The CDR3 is CASSGQASNTEAFF. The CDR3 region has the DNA TGCGCCAGCAGCGGACAGGCGTCAAACACTGAAGCTTTCTTT.

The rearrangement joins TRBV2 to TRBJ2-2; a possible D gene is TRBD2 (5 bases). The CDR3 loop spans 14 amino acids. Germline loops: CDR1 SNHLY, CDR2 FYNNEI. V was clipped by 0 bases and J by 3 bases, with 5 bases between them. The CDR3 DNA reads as TGTGCCAGCAGTGAAGCTAGCGACACCGGGGAGCTGTTTTTT. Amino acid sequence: CASSEASDTGELFF. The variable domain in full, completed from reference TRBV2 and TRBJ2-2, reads EPEVTQTPSHQVTQMGQEVILRCVPISNHLYFYWYRQILGQKVEFLVSFYNNEISEKSEIFDDQFSVERPDGSNFTLKIRSTKLEDSAMYFCASSEASDTGELFFGEGSRLTVL.

CDR3 DNA: TGTGCCAGCAGCCAAGTTACCAGCGAGCAGTACTTC. Residues: CASSQVTSEQYF. This sequence joins TRBV14 and TRBJ2-7; D uncertain. CDR3 length: 12 amino acids. Germline lookup yields CDR1 SGHDN and CDR2 FVKESK. Trimming removed 1 base from V and 6 bases from J, with 7 bases in between.

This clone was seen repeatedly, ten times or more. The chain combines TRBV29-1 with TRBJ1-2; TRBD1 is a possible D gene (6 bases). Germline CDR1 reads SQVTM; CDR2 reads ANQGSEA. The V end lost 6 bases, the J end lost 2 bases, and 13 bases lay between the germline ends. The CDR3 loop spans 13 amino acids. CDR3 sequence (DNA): TGCAGCGTGCCCAGTGGACAGAACTATGGCTACACCTTC. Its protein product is CSVPSGQNYGYTF.

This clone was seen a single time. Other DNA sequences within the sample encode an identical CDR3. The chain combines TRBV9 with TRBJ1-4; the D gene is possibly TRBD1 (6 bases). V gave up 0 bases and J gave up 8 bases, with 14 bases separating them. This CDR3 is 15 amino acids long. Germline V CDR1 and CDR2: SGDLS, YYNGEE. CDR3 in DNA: TGTGCCAGCAGCGTAGCAGGGGCGTCTTCAGAAAAACTGTTTTTT. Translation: CASSVAGASSEKLFF. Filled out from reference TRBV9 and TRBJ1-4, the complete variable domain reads DSGVTQTPKHLITATGQRVTLRCSPRSGDLSVYWYQQSLDQGLQFLIQYYNGEERAKGNILERFSAQQFPDLHSELNLSSLELGDSALYFCASSVAGASSEKLFFGSGTQLSVL.

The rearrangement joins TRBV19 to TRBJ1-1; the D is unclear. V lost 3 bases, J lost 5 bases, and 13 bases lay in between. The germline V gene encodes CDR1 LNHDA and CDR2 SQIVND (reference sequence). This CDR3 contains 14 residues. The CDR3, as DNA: TGTGCCAGTAGTATGGCCCGATGGAGAACTGAAGCTTTCTTT. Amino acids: CASSMARWRTEAFF.